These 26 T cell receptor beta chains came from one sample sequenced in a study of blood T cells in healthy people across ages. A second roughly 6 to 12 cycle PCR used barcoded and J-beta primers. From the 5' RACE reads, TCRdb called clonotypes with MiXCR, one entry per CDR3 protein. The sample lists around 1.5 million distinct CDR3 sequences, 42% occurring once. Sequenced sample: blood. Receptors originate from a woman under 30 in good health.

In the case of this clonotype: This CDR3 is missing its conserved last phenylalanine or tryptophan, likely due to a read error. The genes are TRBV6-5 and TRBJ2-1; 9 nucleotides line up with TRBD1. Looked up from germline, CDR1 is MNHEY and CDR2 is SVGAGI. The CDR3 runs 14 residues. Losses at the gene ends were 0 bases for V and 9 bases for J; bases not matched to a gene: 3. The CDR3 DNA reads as TGTGCCAGCAGTTACTCGACAGGGGGGAGTGAGCAGTTCTTG. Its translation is CASSYSTGGSEQFL.

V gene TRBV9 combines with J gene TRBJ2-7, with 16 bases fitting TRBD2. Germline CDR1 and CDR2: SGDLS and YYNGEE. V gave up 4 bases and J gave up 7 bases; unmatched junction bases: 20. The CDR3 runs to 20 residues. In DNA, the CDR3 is TGTGCCAGCAGCCCAACCCCTGCCGGGACTAGCGGGGGGGCGCCTAATGAGCAGTACTTC. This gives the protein CASSPTPAGTSGGAPNEQYF.

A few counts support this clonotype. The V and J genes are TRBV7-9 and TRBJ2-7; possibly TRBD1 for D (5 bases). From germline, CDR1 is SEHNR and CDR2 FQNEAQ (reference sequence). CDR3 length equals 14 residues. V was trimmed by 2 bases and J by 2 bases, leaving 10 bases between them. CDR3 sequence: CASSLSGAAYEQYF. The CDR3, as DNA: TGTGCCAGCAGCTTATCTGGGGCGGCCTACGAGCAGTACTTC.

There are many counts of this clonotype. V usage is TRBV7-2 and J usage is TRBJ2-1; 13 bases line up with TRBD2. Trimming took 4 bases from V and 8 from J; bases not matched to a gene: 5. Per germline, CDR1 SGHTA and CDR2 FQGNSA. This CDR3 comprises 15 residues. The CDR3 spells CASSSTSGGAYEQFF. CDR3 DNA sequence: TGTGCCAGCAGCTCAACTAGCGGGGGGGCGTATGAGCAGTTCTTC.

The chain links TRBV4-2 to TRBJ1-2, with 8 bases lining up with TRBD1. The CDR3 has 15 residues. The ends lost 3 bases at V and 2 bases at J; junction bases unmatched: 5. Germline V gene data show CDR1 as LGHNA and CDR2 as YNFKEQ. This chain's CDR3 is CASSQSTGANYGYTF. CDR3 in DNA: TGTGCCAGCAGCCAGTCGACAGGGGCCAACTATGGCTACACCTTC.

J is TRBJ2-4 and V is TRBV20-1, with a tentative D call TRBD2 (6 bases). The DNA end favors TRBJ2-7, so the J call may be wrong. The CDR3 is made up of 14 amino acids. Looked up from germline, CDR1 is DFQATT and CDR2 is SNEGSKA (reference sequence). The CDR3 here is CSARDRDGGYEQYF. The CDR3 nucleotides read TGCAGTGCTAGAGATCGGGACGGGGGCTACGAGCAGTACTTC.

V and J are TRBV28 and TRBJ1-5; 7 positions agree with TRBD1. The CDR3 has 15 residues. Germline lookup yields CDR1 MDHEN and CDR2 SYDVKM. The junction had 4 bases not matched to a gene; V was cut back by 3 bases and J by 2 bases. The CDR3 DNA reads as TGTGCCAGCAGTTTTCGTACAGGGGGCAATCAGCCCCAGCATTTT. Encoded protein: CASSFRTGGNQPQHF.

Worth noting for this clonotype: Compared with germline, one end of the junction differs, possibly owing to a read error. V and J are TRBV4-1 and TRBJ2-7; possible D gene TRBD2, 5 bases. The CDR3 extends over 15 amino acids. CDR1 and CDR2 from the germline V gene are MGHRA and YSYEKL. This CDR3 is CASSQINEGSYGQYF. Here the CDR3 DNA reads TGCGCCAGCAGCCAAATTAATGAGGGCTCCTACGGGCAGTACTTC.

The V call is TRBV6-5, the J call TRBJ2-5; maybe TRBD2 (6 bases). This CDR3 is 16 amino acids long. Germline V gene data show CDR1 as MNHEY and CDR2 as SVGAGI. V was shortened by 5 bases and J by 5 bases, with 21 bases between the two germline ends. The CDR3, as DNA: TGTGCCAGCAGTCCCCGACTAGTGGGGGTTCCGGAGACCCAGTACTTC. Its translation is CASSPRLVGVPETQYF.

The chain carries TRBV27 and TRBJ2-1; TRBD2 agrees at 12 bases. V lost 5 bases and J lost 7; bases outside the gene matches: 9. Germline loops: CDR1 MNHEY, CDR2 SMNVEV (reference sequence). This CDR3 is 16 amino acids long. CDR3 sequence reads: CASSPRTSGMGNEQFF. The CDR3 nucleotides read TGTGCCAGCAGTCCCCGGACTAGCGGGATGGGTAATGAGCAGTTCTTC.

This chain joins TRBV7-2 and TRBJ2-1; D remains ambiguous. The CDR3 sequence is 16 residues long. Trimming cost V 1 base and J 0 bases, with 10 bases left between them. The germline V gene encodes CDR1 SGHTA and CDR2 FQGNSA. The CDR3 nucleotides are TGTGCCAGCAGCTTAGGGTCGGCGAGCTCCTACAATGAGCAGTTCTTC. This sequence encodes CASSLGSASSYNEQFF.

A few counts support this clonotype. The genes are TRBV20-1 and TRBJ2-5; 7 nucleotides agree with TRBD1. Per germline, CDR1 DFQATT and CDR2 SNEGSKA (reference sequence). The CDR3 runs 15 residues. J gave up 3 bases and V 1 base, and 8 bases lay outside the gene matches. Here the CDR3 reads CSARAYRQGEETQYF. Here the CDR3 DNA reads TGCAGTGCTAGAGCCTACAGGCAGGGGGAAGAGACCCAGTACTTC.

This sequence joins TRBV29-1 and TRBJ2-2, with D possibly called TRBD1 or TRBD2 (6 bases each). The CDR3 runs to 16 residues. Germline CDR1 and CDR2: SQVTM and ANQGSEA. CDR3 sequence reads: CSAGGVAYLNTGELFF. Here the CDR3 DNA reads TGCAGTGCCGGGGGCGTCGCCTACTTGAACACCGGGGAGCTGTTTTTT.

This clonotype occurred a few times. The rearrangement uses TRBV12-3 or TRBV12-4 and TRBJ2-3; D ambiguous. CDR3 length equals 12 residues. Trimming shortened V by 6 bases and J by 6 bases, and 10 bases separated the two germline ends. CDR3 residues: CASSHSSDTQYF. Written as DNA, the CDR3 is TGTGCCAGCAGCCACAGTTCGGATACGCAGTATTTT.

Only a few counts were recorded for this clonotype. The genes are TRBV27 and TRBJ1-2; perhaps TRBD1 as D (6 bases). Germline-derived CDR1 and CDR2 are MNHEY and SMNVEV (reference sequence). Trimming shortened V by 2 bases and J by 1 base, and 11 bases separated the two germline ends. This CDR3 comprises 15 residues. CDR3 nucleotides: TGTGCCAGCAGTTTACAAACAGGGTTTAACTATGGCTACACCTTC. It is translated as CASSLQTGFNYGYTF.

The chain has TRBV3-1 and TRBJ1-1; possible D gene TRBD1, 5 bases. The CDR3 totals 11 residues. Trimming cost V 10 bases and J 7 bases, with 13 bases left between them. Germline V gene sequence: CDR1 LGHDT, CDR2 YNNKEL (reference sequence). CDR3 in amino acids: CATRGAGEAFF. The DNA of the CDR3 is TGTGCCACCCGCGGGGCAGGTGAAGCTTTCTTT. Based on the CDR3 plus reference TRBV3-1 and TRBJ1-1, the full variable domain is DTAVSQTPKYLVTQMGNDKSIKCEQNLGHDTMYWYKQDSKKFLKIMFSYNNKELIINETVPNRFSPKSPDKAHLNLHINSLELGDSAVYFCATRGAGEAFFGQGTRLTVV.

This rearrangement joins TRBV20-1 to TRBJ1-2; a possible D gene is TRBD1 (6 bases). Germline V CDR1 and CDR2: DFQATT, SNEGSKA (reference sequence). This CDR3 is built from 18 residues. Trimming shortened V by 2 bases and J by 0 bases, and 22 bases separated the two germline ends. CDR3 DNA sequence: TGCAGTGCTAGAAACCCATTAGGATCGACAGGAGCTAACTATGGCTACACCTTC. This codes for CSARNPLGSTGANYGYTF.

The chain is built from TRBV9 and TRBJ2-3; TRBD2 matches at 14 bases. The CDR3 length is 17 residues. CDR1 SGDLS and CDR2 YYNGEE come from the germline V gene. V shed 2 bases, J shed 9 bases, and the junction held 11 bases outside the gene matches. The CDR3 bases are TGTGCCAGCAGCGTCCGACTAGCGGGGGGGCGGATCTGGACGCAGTATTTT. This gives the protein CASSVRLAGGRIWTQYF.

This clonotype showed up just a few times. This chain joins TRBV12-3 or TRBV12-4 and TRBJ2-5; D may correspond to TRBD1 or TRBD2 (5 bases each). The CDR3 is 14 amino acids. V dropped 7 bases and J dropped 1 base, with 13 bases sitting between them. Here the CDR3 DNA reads TGTGCCAGCAACGCAGGGACCACCCAAGAGACCCAGTACTTC. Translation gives CASNAGTTQETQYF.

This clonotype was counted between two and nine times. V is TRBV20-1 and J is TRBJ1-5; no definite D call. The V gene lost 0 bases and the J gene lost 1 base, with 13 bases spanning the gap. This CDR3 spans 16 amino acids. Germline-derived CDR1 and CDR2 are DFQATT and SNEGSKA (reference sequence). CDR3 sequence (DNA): TGCAGTGCTAGAGATAGGCCTAAACAAAGCAATCAGCCCCAGCATTTT. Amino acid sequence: CSARDRPKQSNQPQHF.

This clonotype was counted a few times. In DNA, the CDR3 is TGTGCCAGCAGGCCGTGGGGGGCCCTCTCTGGAAACACCATATATTTT. Protein: CASRPWGALSGNTIYF. The chain uses TRBV28 and TRBJ1-3; tentatively, D is TRBD1 (6 bases). This CDR3 region has 16 residues. The germline CDR1 and CDR2 sequences are MDHEN and SYDVKM. The V gene lost 6 bases and the J gene lost 0 bases, with 15 bases spanning the gap.

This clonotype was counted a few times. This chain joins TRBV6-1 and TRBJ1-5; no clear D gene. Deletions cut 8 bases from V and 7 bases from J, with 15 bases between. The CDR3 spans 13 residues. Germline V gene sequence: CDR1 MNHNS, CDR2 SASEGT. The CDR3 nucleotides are TGTGCCAGCTGCGCCCCCCCGGGGCAGCCCCAGCATTTT. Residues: CASCAPPGQPQHF.

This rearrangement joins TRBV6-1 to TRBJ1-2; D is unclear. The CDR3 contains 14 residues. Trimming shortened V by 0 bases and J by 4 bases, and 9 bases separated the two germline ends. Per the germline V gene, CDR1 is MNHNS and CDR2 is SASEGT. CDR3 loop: CASSEAVGRYGYTF. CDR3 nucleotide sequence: TGTGCCAGCAGTGAAGCGGTCGGACGCTATGGCTACACCTTC.

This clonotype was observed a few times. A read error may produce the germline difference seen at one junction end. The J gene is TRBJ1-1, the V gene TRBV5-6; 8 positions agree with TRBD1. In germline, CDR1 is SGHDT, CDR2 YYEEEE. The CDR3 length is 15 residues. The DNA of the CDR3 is TGTGCCAGCACCTTGGTTGGGACAGGGAACACTGAAGCTTTCTTT. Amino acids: CASTLVGTGNTEAFF.

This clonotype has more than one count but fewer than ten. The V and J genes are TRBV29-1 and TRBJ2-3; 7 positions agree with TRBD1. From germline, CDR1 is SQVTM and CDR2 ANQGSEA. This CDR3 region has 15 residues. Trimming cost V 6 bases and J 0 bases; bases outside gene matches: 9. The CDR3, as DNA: TGCAGCGTAAAAGGACAGGCGACTAGCACAGATACGCAGTATTTT. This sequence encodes CSVKGQATSTDTQYF.

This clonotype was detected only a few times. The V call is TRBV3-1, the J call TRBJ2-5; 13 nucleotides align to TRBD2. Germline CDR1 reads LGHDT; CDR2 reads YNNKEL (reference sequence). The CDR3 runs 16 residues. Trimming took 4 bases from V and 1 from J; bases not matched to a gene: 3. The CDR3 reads CASSPRTSGGQETQYF. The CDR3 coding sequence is TGTGCCAGCAGCCCCCGGACTAGCGGGGGCCAAGAGACCCAGTACTTC.